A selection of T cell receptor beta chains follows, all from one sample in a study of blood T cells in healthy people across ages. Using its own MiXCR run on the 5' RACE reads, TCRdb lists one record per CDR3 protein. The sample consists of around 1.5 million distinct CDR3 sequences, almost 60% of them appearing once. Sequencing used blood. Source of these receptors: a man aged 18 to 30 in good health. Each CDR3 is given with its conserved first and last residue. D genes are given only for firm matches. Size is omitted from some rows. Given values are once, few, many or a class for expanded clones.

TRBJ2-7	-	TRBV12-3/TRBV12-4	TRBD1	CASSLLDRGYEQYF	TGTGCCAGCAGCCTCCTCGACAGGGGATACGAGCAGTACTTC
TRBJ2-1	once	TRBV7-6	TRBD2	CASSSEGGLAGEQFF	TGTGCCAGCAGCTCCGAAGGGGGACTAGCGGGCGAGCAGTTCTTC
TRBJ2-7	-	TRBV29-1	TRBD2	CSVQTSGRQGEQYF	TGCAGCGTTCAGACTAGCGGGAGACAGGGCGAGCAGTACTTC
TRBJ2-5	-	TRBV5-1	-	CASSWLHRVQETQYF	TGCGCCAGCAGCTGGTTGCACAGGGTCCAAGAGACCCAGTACTTC
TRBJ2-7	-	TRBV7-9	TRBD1	CASSRPGQRSYEQYF	TGTGCCAGCAGCCGTCCGGGACAGAGATCCTACGAGCAGTACTTC
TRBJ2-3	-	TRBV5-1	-	CASSLGGSYTADTQYF	TGCGCCAGCAGCTTGGGGGGGTCCTACACTGCAGATACGCAGTATTTT
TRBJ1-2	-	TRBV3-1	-	CASSPAGLNYGYTF	TGTGCCAGCAGCCCGGCAGGCCTTAACTATGGCTACACCTTC
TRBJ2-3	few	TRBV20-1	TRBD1	CSASPGQGAGITDTQYF	TGCAGTGCTAGTCCCGGACAGGGGGCAGGTATTACAGATACGCAGTATTTT
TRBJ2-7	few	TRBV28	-	CASRRGYEQYF	TGTGCCAGCAGGAGGGGCTACGAGCAGTACTTC
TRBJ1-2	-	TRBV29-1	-	CSVEGGSGGYTF	TGCAGCGTGGAAGGGGGGTCTGGGGGCTACACCTTC
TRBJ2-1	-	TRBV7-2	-	CASSFVEQRSDEQFF	TGTGCCAGCAGCTTCGTGGAGCAGAGGTCGGATGAGCAGTTCTTC